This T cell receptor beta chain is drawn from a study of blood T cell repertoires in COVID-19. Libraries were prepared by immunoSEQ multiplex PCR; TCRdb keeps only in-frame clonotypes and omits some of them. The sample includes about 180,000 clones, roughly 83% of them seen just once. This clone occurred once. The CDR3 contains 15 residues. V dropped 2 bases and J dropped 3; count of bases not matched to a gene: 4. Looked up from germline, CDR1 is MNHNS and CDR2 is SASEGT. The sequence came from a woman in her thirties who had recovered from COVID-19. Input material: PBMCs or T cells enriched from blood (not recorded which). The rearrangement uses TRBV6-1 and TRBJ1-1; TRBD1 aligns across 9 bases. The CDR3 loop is CASSERGTGYTEAFF. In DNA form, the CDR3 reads TGTGCCAGCAGTGAACGGGGGACAGGGTACACTGAAGCTTTCTTT.